This T cell receptor beta chain is drawn from a study of blood T cell repertoires in COVID-19. Overall study: Both acute and convalescent COVID-19 samples were obtained from the United States, Italy and Spain.

Method: immunoSEQ multiplex PCR; TCRdb's copy keeps in-frame clones and lacks some. This repertoire shows about 210,000 clones, 65% to 90% found once; its top ten account for 8% to 9.5%. The CDR3 spans 15 residues. Looked up from germline, CDR1 is MNHEY and CDR2 is SVGAGI. V lost 6 bases, J lost 0 bases, and 12 bases lay in between. The chain recombines TRBV6-5 with TRBJ1-5, with TRBD1 as a possible D gene (6 bases). The sample was PBMCs or T cells enriched from blood (not recorded which). The clonotype was recovered from a woman aged 45-65 years with acute COVID-19. CDR3 coding DNA: TGTGCCAGCAGGATGGACAGTTATAGCAATCAGCCCCAGCATTTT. The encoded protein is CASRMDSYSNQPQHF.